A single T cell receptor (beta chain) is shown here with its context. What it recognizes is unknown. The sample holds other DNA sequences that translate to the same CDR3. The data originate from a study of shared clonotypes between healthy human individuals. The method was immunoSEQ multiplex PCR; TCRdb's version includes in-frame clones alone and lacks a portion of them. The table includes 2 million to 2.5 million clones, 95% detected once. The V segment lost 2 bases and the J segment 1 base; nucleotides outside the gene matches: 2. Per the germline V gene, CDR1 is MDHEN and CDR2 is SYDVKM. The CDR3 sequence is 15 residues long. Overall study findings and caveats: Sorted-subset samples were not fully sequenced, rarefaction indicated.

Sequenced: naive CD4+ T cells sorted from blood. Sample subset: CD45RA+ positively selected. The sequence was obtained from a young man in good health. The rearrangement uses TRBV28 and TRBJ2-3, with 8 positions matching TRBD1. The CDR3 here is CASSLQGAGTDTQYF. The CDR3 DNA reads TGTGCCAGCAGTTTACAGGGGGCGGGCACAGATACGCAGTATTTT.